This T cell receptor (beta chain) appears in the sequencing data of a study of beta chain features in type 1 diabetes. The overall study: There were 95 million to 110 million sorted cells examined across all samples.

Overall study results and limits: Researchers report that Type 1 diabetes patients had moderately but significantly shorter TCRB CDR3s across all four CD4+ subsets.

Expressed TCRB transcripts were sequenced, since all the RNA that had been isolated was reverse transcribed. It was found that naive, central memory and regulatory T cell samples averaged about 3.57 million reads. Profiled with immunoSEQ multiplex PCR; TCRdb holds only in-frame clones, not every one. This table holds a few hundred thousand clones, about 16% found once. Via the markers CD45RO/CCR7/CD25/CD127/CD95/CD27, stem cell-like memory, regulatory, central memory and naive CD4+ cells were sorted. The CDR3 totals 17 residues. Germline V lookup: CDR1 LGHNA, CDR2 YNFKEQ. V was pared by 3 bases and J by 6 bases, with 8 bases of the junction left unmatched. This clone was found a few times. Its antigen is unidentified.

Sequenced input: naive CD4+ T cells from blood. The clonotype originates from a woman aged 18-29 years in good health. The chain is built from TRBV4-2 and TRBJ2-1; 13 bases line up with TRBD2. CDR3 bases: TGTGCCAGCAGCCACCACGGGACTAGCGGGGACTCCAATGAGCAGTTCTTC. Its translation: CASSHHGTSGDSNEQFF.